The 27 T cell receptor beta chains below were found in one sample sequenced in a study of blood T cell repertoires in COVID-19. This table comes from immunoSEQ multiplex PCR, and its TCRdb copy is limited to in-frame clones, with some not included. The top ten hold approximately 11% of the sample, which has some 140,000 clones, about 78% seen once. Sequencing was done on a sample of peripheral blood. The receptor set was obtained from a man in his 60s who had recovered from COVID-19.

This clone has more than one count but fewer than ten. The rearrangement joins TRBV27 to TRBJ1-5, with 8 bases fitting TRBD1. The length of the CDR3 is 17 residues. Losses at the gene ends were 5 bases for V and 4 bases for J; bases not matched to a gene: 13. CDR1 and CDR2 from the germline V gene are MNHEY and SMNVEV (reference sequence). CDR3: CASSLAPGQALNQPQHF. The CDR3 DNA reads TGTGCCAGCAGTCTCGCGCCGGGACAGGCCTTAAATCAGCCCCAGCATTTT.

The V gene is TRBV7-2, the J gene TRBJ2-5, with 9 bases lining up with TRBD1. V dropped 1 base and J dropped 4; count of bases not matched to a gene: 4. Germline CDR1 and CDR2: SGHTA and FQGNSA. This CDR3 is built from 15 residues. CDR3 in DNA: TGTGCCAGCAGCTTAGGTGGACAGGGGAGAGAGACCCAGTACTTC. This codes for CASSLGGQGRETQYF. Filled out from reference TRBV7-2 and TRBJ2-5, the complete variable domain reads GAGVSQSPSNKVTEKGKDVELRCDPISGHTALYWYRQSLGQGLEFLIYFQGNSAPDKSGLPSDRFSAERTGGSVSTLTIQRTQQEDSAVYLCASSLGGQGRETQYFGPGTRLLVL.

The chain combines TRBV7-2 with TRBJ1-5, with a weak D call TRBD1 (5 bases). The CDR3 consists of 15 residues. CDR1 and CDR2 from the germline V gene are SGHTA and FQGNSA. V gave up 2 bases and J gave up 4 bases, with 12 bases separating them. CDR3 protein: CASSLQQGGNQPQHF. Written as DNA, the CDR3 is TGTGCCAGCAGCTTACAGCAGGGAGGAAATCAGCCCCAGCATTTT.

This chain links TRBV24-1 with TRBJ1-3; no reliable D call. This CDR3 is built from 14 residues. The germline V gene has CDR1 KGHDR and CDR2 SFDVKD. Trimming removed 7 bases from V and 2 bases from J, with 11 bases in between. This chain's CDR3 is CATSPGITGNTIYF. CDR3 nucleotides: TGTGCCACCAGCCCGGGGATTACTGGAAACACCATATATTTT.

The chain combines TRBV5-1 with TRBJ1-6; 8 bases align to TRBD1. The CDR3 sequence is 16 residues long. V shed 4 bases, J shed 8 bases, and the junction held 11 bases outside the gene matches. Germline assignment: CDR1 SGHRS and CDR2 YFSETQ. CDR3 in amino acids: CASSPDRGRLYSPLHF. As DNA, the CDR3 is TGCGCCAGCAGCCCAGACAGGGGAAGGCTATATTCACCCCTCCACTTT.

The chain combines TRBV6-5 with TRBJ2-3; possibly TRBD1 for D (6 bases). Germline-derived CDR1 and CDR2 are MNHEY and SVGAGI. The V gene lost 8 bases and the J gene lost 2 bases, with 17 bases spanning the gap. The CDR3 covers 15 residues. The CDR3 coding sequence is TGTGCCAGCGGAACCTTCAGGGGTCTCACAGATACGCAGTATTTT. This sequence encodes CASGTFRGLTDTQYF.

The chain employs TRBV3-1 (or the pseudogene TRBV3-2) and TRBJ2-5; D perhaps matches TRBD1 (5 bases). Trimming removed 0 bases at V and 5 bases at J, with 10 bases between. The CDR3 extends over 14 amino acids. The V gene's germline CDR1 is LGHDT and CDR2 YNNKEL (reference sequence). DNA for the CDR3: TGTGCCAGCAGCCAAGATTCAGGGTCCGAGACCCAGTACTTC. This sequence encodes CASSQDSGSETQYF.

The V and J genes are TRBV7-2 and TRBJ2-1; 10 nucleotides match TRBD2. Germline trimming cut 5 bases from V and 6 bases from J; bases unmatched to any gene: 10. Germline-derived CDR1 and CDR2 are SGHTA and FQGNSA. This CDR3 spans 16 amino acids. CDR3 DNA: TGTGCCAGCAGCGCTTCTAGCGGGAGAAGTGGCAATGAGCAGTTCTTC. Translation: CASSASSGRSGNEQFF.

The chain links TRBV6-1 to TRBJ2-5; no firm D call. CDR1 MNHNS and CDR2 SASEGT come from the germline V gene. The CDR3 consists of 12 residues. V lost 1 base, J lost 2 bases, and 2 bases lay in between. This CDR3 reads CASSEVQETQYF. The CDR3 bases are TGTGCCAGCAGTGAAGTACAAGAGACCCAGTACTTC.

The CDR3 nucleotides are TGTGCCAGCAGTGAACGCTCAGGACAGGGGGCGAAACTGTTTTTT. Its protein product is CASSERSGQGAKLFF. This sequence joins TRBV25-1 and TRBJ1-4; 11 bases are shared with TRBD1. Germline CDR1 reads MGHDK; CDR2 reads SYGVNS. Losses at the gene ends were 2 bases for V and 11 bases for J; bases not matched to a gene: 7. This CDR3 region has 15 residues.

The V call is TRBV3-1 (or the pseudogene TRBV3-2), the J call TRBJ1-6; D unclear. The germline V gene has CDR1 LGHDT and CDR2 YNNKEL (reference sequence). Trimming cost V 0 bases and J 9 bases, with 9 bases left between them. CDR3 length equals 14 residues. The DNA of the CDR3 is TGTGCCAGCAGCCAAGAAACGTCCAGTTCACCCCTCCACTTT. Amino acid sequence: CASSQETSSSPLHF.

Only a few counts were recorded for this clone. The gene calls are TRBV7-2 and TRBJ2-1; D remains unclear. CDR1 and CDR2 from the germline V gene are SGHTA and FQGNSA. V lost 5 bases to trimming and J lost 8 bases, with 10 bases between them. This CDR3 is 12 amino acids long. CDR3 sequence (DNA): TGTGCCAGCAGCCAAACACGGGATGAGCAGTTCTTC. This codes for CASSQTRDEQFF.

The rearrangement uses TRBV6-1 and TRBJ2-3, with D possibly TRBD1 on 6 matching bases. V lost 3 bases and J lost 4, with 17 bases in between. The CDR3 runs 16 residues. Germline V lookup: CDR1 MNHNS, CDR2 SASEGT. The CDR3 here is CASSDPTGTNPDTQYF. The DNA for the CDR3 is TGTGCCAGCAGTGACCCAACAGGGACAAACCCAGATACGCAGTATTTT.

Of note for this clone: Other DNA sequences of this sample code for an identical CDR3. This chain links TRBV5-1 with TRBJ1-1; TRBD1 is a possible D gene (5 bases). The CDR3 runs 14 residues. V lost 0 bases to trimming and J lost 1 base, with 7 bases between them. Germline lookup yields CDR1 SGHRS and CDR2 YFSETQ. The DNA of the CDR3 is TGCGCCAGCAGCTTGGCCGGGGGGAACACTGAAGCTTTCTTT. Its protein is CASSLAGGNTEAFF. Filled out from reference TRBV5-1 and TRBJ1-1, the complete variable domain reads KAGVTQTPRYLIKTRGQQVTLSCSPISGHRSVSWYQQTPGQGLQFLFEYFSETQRNKGNFPGRFSGRQFSNSRSEMNVSTLELGDSALYLCASSLAGGNTEAFFGQGTRLTVV.

V is TRBV5-5 and J is TRBJ1-1; D may be TRBD1 (5 bases). Trimming left V 5 bases short and J 5 bases short, with 13 bases between. The CDR3 contains 13 residues. The germline CDR1 and CDR2 sequences are SGHKS and YYEKEE (reference sequence). The CDR3 here is CASSQSGGTEAFF. Written as DNA, the CDR3 is TGTGCCAGCAGTCAGTCGGGGGGTACTGAAGCTTTCTTT.

The V call is TRBV5-4, the J call TRBJ1-6, with D maybe TRBD1 (5 bases). V was trimmed by 5 bases and J by 10 bases, leaving 19 bases between them. The germline V gene has CDR1 SGHNT and CDR2 YYREEE (reference sequence). The CDR3 covers 15 residues. This chain's CDR3 is CASSLDSPGRSPLHF. CDR3 nucleotide sequence: TGTGCCAGCAGTTTAGACAGCCCCGGCAGATCACCCCTCCACTTT.

This clone is a singleton in its sample. This chain uses TRBV10-2 with TRBJ2-3; 8 bases map to TRBD2. Per germline, CDR1 WSHSY and CDR2 SAAADI. V shed 8 bases and J 4 bases; nucleotides not matched to a gene: 8. The CDR3 runs 14 residues. CDR3 region: CASLGGAGADTQYF. The CDR3 DNA is TGCGCCAGCCTCGGGGGGGCCGGGGCAGATACGCAGTATTTT.

This clone was seen a single time. The chain combines TRBV5-1 with TRBJ2-5; weak D call: TRBD1 (6 bases). Germline CDR1 is SGHRS and CDR2 is YFSETQ. V was pared by 4 bases and J by 1 base, with 20 bases between. The CDR3 is 17 amino acids. The CDR3 DNA sequence: TGCGCCAGCAGCGTAACAGGGAGAGGAAAGACCCAAGAGACCCAGTACTTC. Protein: CASSVTGRGKTQETQYF. Full variable domain (missing parts from reference TRBV5-1 and TRBJ2-5): KAGVTQTPRYLIKTRGQQVTLSCSPISGHRSVSWYQQTPGQGLQFLFEYFSETQRNKGNFPGRFSGRQFSNSRSEMNVSTLELGDSALYLCASSVTGRGKTQETQYFGPGTRLLVL.

This clone showed up just once. The chain employs TRBV9 and TRBJ1-2; the D gene is possibly TRBD1 (6 bases). Germline values: CDR1 SGDLS, CDR2 YYNGEE. The CDR3 extends over 13 amino acids. Trimming shortened V by 2 bases and J by 3 bases, and 8 bases separated the two germline ends. The CDR3: CASSVGADYGYTF. In DNA form, the CDR3 reads TGTGCCAGCAGCGTGGGGGCGGACTATGGCTACACCTTC.

J is TRBJ2-3 and V is TRBV2; the D gene is possibly TRBD1 (5 bases). Trimming left V 8 bases short and J 4 bases short, with 10 bases between. This CDR3 has 12 residues. Germline assignment: CDR1 SNHLY and CDR2 FYNNEI. The CDR3 protein is CASEFRADTQYF. The CDR3 DNA sequence: TGTGCCAGCGAATTCAGGGCAGATACGCAGTATTTT.

This chain uses TRBV9 with TRBJ2-2; 8 bases are shared with TRBD1. The trim removed 1 base at V and 3 bases at J, leaving 2 bases unmatched. Germline V gene data show CDR1 as SGDLS and CDR2 as YYNGEE. The CDR3 has 15 residues. DNA for the CDR3: TGTGCCAGCAGCGTACGGACAGGGCACACCGGGGAGCTGTTTTTT. Its translation: CASSVRTGHTGELFF. The whole variable domain, filled in from reference TRBV9 and TRBJ2-2, reads DSGVTQTPKHLITATGQRVTLRCSPRSGDLSVYWYQQSLDQGLQFLIQYYNGEERAKGNILERFSAQQFPDLHSELNLSSLELGDSALYFCASSVRTGHTGELFFGEGSRLTVL.

V gene TRBV7-3 combines with J gene TRBJ2-7; 10 nucleotides align to TRBD1. The CDR3 sequence is 15 residues long. CDR1 SGHTA and CDR2 FQGTGA come from the germline V gene. Germline trimming cut 5 bases from V and 2 bases from J; bases unmatched to any gene: 6. DNA for the CDR3: TGTGCCAGCAGCCCGACCGGGACAGGGGCCTACGAGCAGTACTTC. Translating it yields CASSPTGTGAYEQYF.

The rearrangement uses TRBV19 and TRBJ1-1; D is undetermined. The V and J ends lost 1 base and 4 bases respectively, with 10 bases between them. This CDR3 is 14 amino acids long. Per the germline V gene, CDR1 is LNHDA and CDR2 is SQIVND (reference sequence). The CDR3 DNA reads TGTGCCAGTAGTATAGGCCCGACTCCCACTGAAGCTTTCTTT. The encoded protein is CASSIGPTPTEAFF.

The chain uses TRBV4-3 and TRBJ1-6; D may be TRBD1 (6 bases). This CDR3 has 15 amino acids. Between the trimmed V and J ends, which lost 5 bases and 7 bases, there was a span of 15 bases. Per the germline V gene, CDR1 is LGHNA and CDR2 is YSLEER. The CDR3 coding sequence is TGCGCCAGCAGCTCTTCGGGGGGCACCAATTCACCCCTCCACTTT. Translated, it gives CASSSSGGTNSPLHF.

This clone has just one count. This chain links TRBV29-1 with TRBJ2-7; TRBD1 matches at 9 bases. Germline trimming cut 7 bases from V and 5 bases from J; bases unmatched to any gene: 12. Per germline, CDR1 SQVTM and CDR2 ANQGSEA. There are 14 residues in the CDR3. CDR3: CSAAGGQGGDEQYF. The CDR3 coding sequence is TGCAGCGCCGCAGGGGGACAGGGAGGAGACGAGCAGTACTTC.

Of note for this clone: One end of the junction does not line up with germline, which may come from a read error. The chain links TRBV20-1 to TRBJ1-1, with a weak D call TRBD1 (5 bases). The V gene's germline CDR1 is DFQATT and CDR2 SNEGSKA (reference sequence). The CDR3 consists of 11 residues. The CDR3 reads CSASVGTAAFF. The CDR3 nucleotides read TGCAGTGCTTCGGTGGGGACTGCAGCTTTCTTT.

This clone was counted only a few times. The CDR3 DNA sequence: TGTGCCAGCAGTACCAGACAGAGCAATCAGCCCCAGCATTTT. It is translated as CASSTRQSNQPQHF. The chain couples TRBV6-5 to TRBJ1-5; perhaps TRBD1 as D (5 bases). Between the trimmed V and J ends, which lost 5 bases and 1 base, there was a span of 9 bases. Germline lookup yields CDR1 MNHEY and CDR2 SVGAGI. The CDR3 extends over 14 amino acids.